These 31 T cell receptor beta chains originate from one sample sequenced in a study of PD-1 blockade in classical Hodgkin lymphoma. The repertoire was sequenced with immunoSEQ multiplex PCR; TCRdb's copy has only in-frame clones and lacks some. The sample lists roughly 7,600 clones, approximately 71% occurring once. Relapse was seen in all patients after autologous stem cell transplantation, and brentuximab vedotin exposure was variable. Purified CD4+ T cells were obtained from thawed PBMCs through magnetic negative selection. This specimen was CD4+ T cells from blood, taken at baseline. The source is a human donor with classical Hodgkin lymphoma.

The chain couples TRBV5-5 to TRBJ1-1; D not certain. The germline V gene has CDR1 SGHKS and CDR2 YYEKEE (reference sequence). The length of the CDR3 is 12 residues. V was trimmed by 2 bases and J by 11 bases, leaving 13 bases between them. The CDR3 coding sequence is TGTGCCAGCAGCTTCCATGGCGCGACGGCTTTCTTT. Protein sequence: CASSFHGATAFF.

This clone is a singleton in its sample. The chain recombines TRBV7-6 with TRBJ2-7; D is unclear. V lost 5 bases and J 3 bases, leaving 11 bases between the germline ends. The CDR3 loop spans 13 amino acids. CDR1 and CDR2 from the germline V gene are SGHVS and FNYEAQ. DNA of the CDR3: TGTGCCAGCAGCCCGTGGGCGGACTACGAGCAGTACTTC. Translating it yields CASSPWADYEQYF. The variable domain in full, with the rest retrieved from reference TRBV7-6 and TRBJ2-7, is GAGVSQSPRYKVTKRGQDVALRCDPISGHVSLYWYRQALGQGPEFLTYFNYEAQQDKSGLPNDRFSAERPEGSISTLTIQRTEQRDSAMYRCASSPWADYEQYFGPGTRLTVT.

This clone was detected only a few times. The chain recombines TRBV18 with TRBJ1-5, with TRBD1 identical over 8 bases. The CDR3 sequence is 15 residues long. Trimming removed 6 bases from V and 1 base from J; junction bases left unmatched: 5. Per germline, CDR1 KGHSH and CDR2 LQKENI. The CDR3 nucleotides are TGTGCCAGCTCCCCCGGACAGGGAAGCAATCAGCCCCAGCATTTT. Encoded protein: CASSPGQGSNQPQHF.

This clone was picked up one time. V usage is TRBV5-5 and J usage is TRBJ2-2, with a possible D match to TRBD2 (6 bases). V lost 3 bases to trimming and J lost 3 bases, with 15 bases between them. This CDR3 has 16 amino acids. CDR1 and CDR2 from the germline V gene are SGHKS and YYEKEE (reference sequence). The CDR3 DNA reads as TGTGCCAGCAGCTCGTCGATTCGGAGGGACACCGGGGAGCTGTTTTTT. Translation gives CASSSSIRRDTGELFF.

This clone was observed once. This chain joins TRBV6-4 and TRBJ2-7, with TRBD1 as a possible D gene (5 bases). Trimming stripped 0 bases from V and 2 bases from J, with 35 bases between. This CDR3 contains 23 residues. Germline V gene data show CDR1 as MRHNA and CDR2 as SNTAGT. CDR3 sequence reads: CASSDSISENFPQGGSVAYEQYF. CDR3 coding DNA: TGTGCCAGCAGTGACTCGATTTCTGAGAATTTCCCGCAGGGCGGAAGCGTGGCCTACGAGCAGTACTTC.

The chain couples TRBV28 to TRBJ2-5; 8 positions match TRBD2. V lost 4 bases to trimming and J lost 3 bases; unmatched junction nucleotides: 4. The germline gives CDR1 MDHEN, CDR2 SYDVKM. The CDR3 is 14 residues long. CDR3 protein: CASSSWTSKETQYF. CDR3 DNA sequence: TGTGCCAGCAGTTCCTGGACTAGCAAAGAGACCCAGTACTTC. The full variable domain, in which reference TRBV28 and TRBJ2-5 provide the parts outside the CDR3, is DVKVTQSSRYLVKRTGEKVFLECVQDMDHENMFWYRQDPGLGLRLIYFSYDVKMKEKGDIPEGYSVSREKKERFSLILESASTNQTSMYLCASSSWTSKETQYFGPGTRLLVL.

In this sample, this clone turned up a few times. V gene TRBV18 combines with J gene TRBJ1-6, with D possibly being TRBD1 (5 bases). CDR3 length: 15 residues. The V and J ends lost 3 bases and 11 bases respectively, with 17 bases between them. Germline-derived CDR1 and CDR2 are KGHSH and LQKENI. Here the CDR3 reads CASSPRDPGTAPLHF. The CDR3 nucleotides read TGTGCCAGCTCACCCAGGGACCCCGGAACCGCACCCCTCCACTTT.

This chain connects TRBV5-1 to TRBJ2-7; D is undetermined. CDR1 and CDR2 (germline): SGHRS, YFSETQ. V lost 2 bases to trimming and J lost 1 base, with 10 bases between them. The CDR3 has 14 residues. DNA of the CDR3: TGCGCCAGCAGCTTAAACGGAGCATCCTACGAGCAGTACTTC. It is translated as CASSLNGASYEQYF.

The chain joins TRBV4-2 to TRBJ2-7; 8 bases map to TRBD1. Trimming took 4 bases from V and 6 from J; bases not matched to a gene: 11. There are 15 residues in the CDR3. Germline values: CDR1 LGHNA, CDR2 YNFKEQ. DNA for the CDR3: TGTGCCAGCAGCCTTCCCGGACAGGGTGGTGCCGAGCAGTACTTC. Amino acids: CASSLPGQGGAEQYF.

The chain carries TRBV5-1 and TRBJ2-3; 7 positions match TRBD2. Germline V gene lookup returns CDR1 SGHRS and CDR2 YFSETQ. There are 16 residues in the CDR3. The V segment lost 6 bases and the J segment 2 bases; nucleotides outside the gene matches: 12. The CDR3, as DNA: TGCGCCAGCACCCCAATGCTCGCGGGAGCCACAGATACGCAGTATTTT. This gives the protein CASTPMLAGATDTQYF. The variable domain in full, with the rest retrieved from reference TRBV5-1 and TRBJ2-3, is KAGVTQTPRYLIKTRGQQVTLSCSPISGHRSVSWYQQTPGQGLQFLFEYFSETQRNKGNFPGRFSGRQFSNSRSEMNVSTLELGDSALYLCASTPMLAGATDTQYFGPGTRLTVL.

The chain links TRBV9 to TRBJ2-1; D is uncertain. The V gene's germline CDR1 is SGDLS and CDR2 YYNGEE. The CDR3 is 13 residues long. Trimming shortened V by 0 bases and J by 7 bases, and 8 bases separated the two germline ends. Here the CDR3 reads CASSVGALNEQFF. DNA of the CDR3: TGTGCCAGCAGCGTAGGGGCACTTAATGAGCAGTTCTTC.

By share, this clone ranks as medium-sized. This sequence joins TRBV5-1 and TRBJ2-3; TRBD2 matches at 15 bases. CDR1 is SGHRS, CDR2 YFSETQ, per germline. The CDR3 sequence is 16 residues long. After removal of 5 bases from V and 4 bases from J, the junction contained 5 bases not matched to a gene. The CDR3 nucleotides are TGCGCCAGCAGACTGGGACTAGCGGGAGGCTCAGATACGCAGTATTTT. Translated: CASRLGLAGGSDTQYF.

The V call is TRBV10-3, the J call TRBJ2-1, with unresolved D. Germline values: CDR1 ENHRY, CDR2 SYGVKD. The ends were cut back, 4 bases at V and 9 bases at J, with 10 bases in the middle. The CDR3 extends over 12 amino acids. DNA of the CDR3: TGTGCCATCAGTGGTGTAGGCGGTGAGCAGTTCTTC. Its protein is CAISGVGGEQFF.

This clone showed up just a few times. This rearrangement joins TRBV29-1 to TRBJ1-1; no reliable D call. Germline CDR1 reads SQVTM; CDR2 reads ANQGSEA. The CDR3 spans 12 residues. In DNA form, the CDR3 reads TGCAGTACAGATCCTTTGAACACTGAAGCTTTCTTT. Translated, it gives CSTDPLNTEAFF.

The V gene is TRBV10-3, the J gene TRBJ2-7; 9 bases line up with TRBD1. Germline V gives CDR1 ENHRY, CDR2 SYGVKD. This CDR3 contains 13 residues. V shed 6 bases, J shed 3 bases, and the junction held 3 bases outside the gene matches. The CDR3 protein is CAISPTGGYEQYF. DNA of the CDR3: TGTGCCATCAGCCCGACAGGGGGCTACGAGCAGTACTTC.

The genes are TRBV7-2 and TRBJ1-3; D gene ambiguous. The CDR3 is 16 residues long. Trimming pared 5 bases from V and 4 bases from J, leaving 18 bases between. Per the germline V gene, CDR1 is SGHTA and CDR2 is FQGNSA. This chain's CDR3 is CASSQEYATSGNTIYF. For the CDR3, the DNA is TGTGCCAGCAGCCAAGAATATGCCACCTCAGGAAACACCATATATTTT.

The J gene is TRBJ2-5, the V gene TRBV6-5, with 9 nucleotides matching TRBD1. Per germline, CDR1 MNHEY and CDR2 SVGAGI. The CDR3 sequence is 15 residues long. V gave up 10 bases and J gave up 4 bases; unmatched junction bases: 13. This CDR3 is CATKRVQGALETQYF. Here the CDR3 DNA reads TGTGCCACCAAACGCGTACAGGGGGCCCTAGAGACCCAGTACTTC.

This rearrangement joins TRBV18 to TRBJ1-1, with D possibly being TRBD1 (5 bases). Trimming cost V 5 bases and J 4 bases, with 11 bases left between them. Germline V gives CDR1 KGHSH, CDR2 LQKENI. The CDR3 runs 13 residues. The DNA for the CDR3 is TGTGCCAGCTCATCGGCCGGGGGCACTGAAGCTTTCTTT. Protein product: CASSSAGGTEAFF.

This clone was seen more than once but under ten times. V gene TRBV29-1 combines with J gene TRBJ2-1, with 8 bases matching TRBD2. Germline loops: CDR1 SQVTM, CDR2 ANQGSEA. This CDR3 is built from 13 residues. The V gene end was trimmed by 7 bases and the J gene end by 4 bases; junction bases not matched to a gene: 6. CDR3 residues: CSAGASGYNEQFF. CDR3 in DNA: TGCAGCGCCGGGGCTAGCGGGTACAATGAGCAGTTCTTC.

As DNA, the CDR3 is TGTGCCAGTAAGGCGGGACAGGGAACTTACAATGAGCAGTTCTTC. Its protein product is CASKAGQGTYNEQFF. This chain links TRBV19 with TRBJ2-1; 9 nucleotides align to TRBD1. Trimming at V came to 7 bases and at J to 4 bases, leaving 8 bases not matched to a gene. CDR1 and CDR2 (germline): LNHDA, SQIVND (reference sequence). CDR3 length: 15 amino acids.

This chain connects TRBV5-4 to TRBJ2-5; weak D call: TRBD2 (5 bases). The ends were cut back, 2 bases at V and 5 bases at J, with 16 bases in the middle. Germline V gene lookup returns CDR1 SGHNT and CDR2 YYREEE (reference sequence). The CDR3 is 15 amino acids. For the CDR3, the DNA is TGTGCCAGCAGCTTCAGTAGTGGAAGGGAGGAGACCCAGTACTTC. It encodes CASSFSSGREETQYF.

This clone showed up just once. The rearrangement links TRBV28 to TRBJ1-2; 7 bases fit TRBD1. This CDR3 region has 14 residues. Trimming removed 8 bases from V and 6 bases from J; junction bases left unmatched: 12. The germline gives CDR1 MDHEN, CDR2 SYDVKM. CDR3 nucleotide sequence: TGTGCCAGCCGCGGTAGGGGGCGCGAAGATGGCTACACCTTC. Translation gives CASRGRGREDGYTF.

This chain links TRBV7-2 with TRBJ2-6; a possible D gene is TRBD2 (5 bases). The CDR3 has 19 residues. V shed 2 bases and J shed 0 bases, with 17 bases lying between them. Per the germline V gene, CDR1 is SGHTA and CDR2 is FQGNSA. DNA for the CDR3: TGTGCCAGCAGCTTATTGGGGTACAGCGGTAGCTCTGGGGCCAACGTCCTGACTTTC. It codes for CASSLLGYSGSSGANVLTF.

This clone has only one observation. A junction boundary mismatches the germline segment, possibly from a read error. The V gene is TRBV5-1, the J gene TRBJ1-2, with TRBD1 identical over 7 bases. Germline CDR1 and CDR2: SGHRS and YFSETQ. The CDR3 is 14 amino acids. The CDR3 spells CANSGQGGNYGYTF. The DNA for the CDR3 is TGCGCCAACAGCGGGCAGGGGGGGAACTATGGCTACACCTTC.

The V and J genes are TRBV10-3 and TRBJ1-5; no firm D call. The germline V gene encodes CDR1 ENHRY and CDR2 SYGVKD. The CDR3 has 10 amino acids. Trimming took 10 bases from V and 11 from J, leaving 12 bases between them. The CDR3 region is CATVKRSQHF. CDR3 DNA: TGTGCCACCGTTAAGAGGTCCCAGCATTTT.

A single count supports this clone. The chain carries TRBV6-1 and TRBJ2-1; 11 nucleotides line up with TRBD2. V lost 9 bases and J lost 5; bases outside the gene matches: 9. The CDR3 consists of 15 residues. CDR1 and CDR2 (germline): MNHNS, SASEGT. CDR3 protein: CASSGASGGHNEQFF. The CDR3 bases are TGTGCCAGTTCGGGTGCTAGCGGGGGGCACAATGAGCAGTTCTTC.

The V call is TRBV9, the J call TRBJ1-3; D is ambiguous. The CDR3 totals 14 residues. The ends were cut back, 2 bases at V and 0 bases at J, with 6 bases in the middle. The V gene's germline CDR1 is SGDLS and CDR2 YYNGEE. The CDR3 coding sequence is TGTGCCAGCAGCGTGGGGAGCTCTGGAAACACCATATATTTT. Amino acid sequence: CASSVGSSGNTIYF.

This chain joins TRBV7-2 and TRBJ2-1; TRBD2 matches 10 bases. The germline gives CDR1 SGHTA, CDR2 FQGNSA. The CDR3 totals 15 residues. With 2 bases clipped from V and 5 bases from J, the junction kept 3 bases outside the gene matches. The CDR3 protein is CASSLLGLANNEQFF. The CDR3 DNA follows: TGTGCCAGCAGCTTATTGGGACTAGCGAACAATGAGCAGTTCTTC. The entire variable domain, with the rest obtained from reference TRBV7-2 and TRBJ2-1, is as follows: GAGVSQSPSNKVTEKGKDVELRCDPISGHTALYWYRQSLGQGLEFLIYFQGNSAPDKSGLPSDRFSAERTGGSVSTLTIQRTQQEDSAVYLCASSLLGLANNEQFFGPGTRLTVL.

This chain uses TRBV2 with TRBJ1-6; 8 nucleotides align to TRBD1. V shed 0 bases and J 10 bases; nucleotides not matched to a gene: 5. CDR1 is SNHLY and CDR2 is FYNNEI in the germline V gene. The CDR3 consists of 15 residues. The CDR3 reads CASSEATQGGSPLHF. CDR3 nucleotide sequence: TGTGCCAGCAGTGAAGCCACACAGGGGGGGTCACCCCTCCACTTT.

CDR3 sequence reads: CASSSRTSGSRDTQYF. Written as DNA, the CDR3 is TGTGCCAGCAGTTCGCGGACTAGCGGGAGTAGGGATACGCAGTATTTT. This chain joins TRBV28 and TRBJ2-3; TRBD2 aligns across 13 bases. This CDR3 region has 16 residues. Germline trimming cut 4 bases from V and 6 bases from J; bases unmatched to any gene: 7. In germline, CDR1 is MDHEN, CDR2 SYDVKM.

This chain joins TRBV7-2 and TRBJ2-3; 10 nucleotides align to TRBD2. CDR3 length: 16 residues. Germline V lookup: CDR1 SGHTA, CDR2 FQGNSA. The trim removed 1 base at V and 5 bases at J, leaving 6 bases unmatched. CDR3 nucleotide sequence: TGTGCCAGCAGCTTAGAAGCTAGCGGGGGAGTAGATACGCAGTATTTT. Residues: CASSLEASGGVDTQYF.